The rows below give T cell receptor beta chains drawn from one sample of a study of human T cells and chemical hapten exposure. TCRdb re-called the RACE reads through MiXCR, storing one row per CDR3 protein. The sample records more than 100,000 distinct CDR3 sequences, around an eighth being singletons. Sequenced here: whole blood, sampled in connection with sensitization to the hapten diphenylcyclopropenone (DPC). The receptors come from a woman between 18 and 30 years old with alopecia areata. Some clones in this sample may be carry-over from other donors' samples. Both conserved end residues are part of each CDR3. A D gene is named only where the DNA matches it firmly. The size entry is marked missing in some rows and otherwise reads once, few, many or a size class.

v_call,j_call,clone_size,d_call,cdr3_nt,cdr3_aa
TRBV20-1,TRBJ1-1,many,.,TGCAGTGCTACCGGGACACCAATGAACACTGAAGCTTTCTTT,CSATGTPMNTEAFF
TRBV6-5,TRBJ1-1,once,.,TGTGCCAGCAGCCTACTATCGGGCACTGAAGCTTTCTTT,CASSLLSGTEAFF
TRBV7-8,TRBJ1-1,many,.,TGTGCCAGCAGCTTAGAGCCCAGGGTCCGAACAAACACTGAAGCTTTCTTT,CASSLEPRVRTNTEAFF
TRBV18,TRBJ1-2,few,.,TGTGCCAGCTCACTGGCCCGGAGCGAGGGCTACACCTTC,CASSLARSEGYTF
TRBV9,TRBJ1-2,few,.,TGTGCCAGCAGCGTAGATACGGGCGCCTGTGGCTACACCTTC,CASSVDTGACGYTF
TRBV6-5,TRBJ2-1,few,.,TGTGCCAGCAGTGCCGACCTGGGCTCCTACAATGAGCAGTTCTTC,CASSADLGSYNEQFF
TRBV7-2,TRBJ2-6,few,.,TGTGCCAGCAGCTGGACAGCCCTCACCTTCTCTGGGGCCAACGTCCTGACTTTC,CASSWTALTFSGANVLTF
TRBV6-5,TRBJ2-2,few,.,TGTGCCAGCAGTTACGGAGGGGGCGGCGGGGAGCTGTTTTTT,CASSYGGGGGELFF
TRBV5-1,TRBJ2-1,few,.,TGCGCCAGCAGCTTGGCCGCCTACGAGGTGAATGAGCAGTTCTTC,CASSLAAYEVNEQFF
TRBV7-2,TRBJ2-7,.,.,TGTGCCAGCAGCTTCTTAGCGGGTTGGGGACAGGTCTCCTACGAGCAGTACTTC,CASSFLAGWGQVSYEQYF